This TCR beta chain was identified in a study of patients and donors after allogeneic stem cell transplantation. The sample holds a few counts of this clonotype. V was clipped by 2 bases and J by 0 bases; unmatched bases: 5. In germline, CDR1 is MDHEN, CDR2 SYDVKM. This CDR3 has 16 residues. In TCRdb, the RT-PCR reads were re-called with MiXCR into one record per CDR3 protein. The sample records about a million distinct CDR3 sequences, more than 15% being singletons. The sequenced sample was blood, either unsorted or a sorted T cell fraction (not recorded which). The clonotype comes from a human donor who was either an allogeneic HSCT recipient or a stem cell or donor lymphocyte infusion donor (not recorded which). It is not recorded whose cells these are; they may come from a transplant donor. This chain connects TRBV28 to TRBJ2-5; 8 bases agree with TRBD1. CDR3 protein: CASSLPGTGYQETQYF. DNA of the CDR3: TGTGCCAGCAGTTTACCCGGGACAGGATACCAAGAGACCCAGTACTTC.